These 22 T cell receptor beta chains originate from one sample sequenced in a study of blood T cell repertoires in COVID-19. Clones were read by immunoSEQ multiplex PCR, and TCRdb kept only the in-frame ones, dropping some. The table records about 200,000 clones, roughly 90% of them present only once. Sequencing was carried out using PBMCs or T cells enriched from blood (not recorded which). These receptors were obtained from a woman in her thirties who had recovered from COVID-19.

V gene TRBV5-5 combines with J gene TRBJ1-5; 8 bases match TRBD1. There are 15 residues in the CDR3. Germline lookup yields CDR1 SGHKS and CDR2 YYEKEE (reference sequence). V trimming: 3 bases; J trimming: 0 bases; junction bases outside the gene matches: 2. CDR3 protein: CASSSTGDSNQPQHF. The CDR3 DNA reads TGTGCCAGCAGCTCGACAGGGGATAGCAATCAGCCCCAGCATTTT.

This clone has just one count. The chain carries TRBV30 and TRBJ1-5; D gene uncertain. The length of the CDR3 is 12 residues. V shed 3 bases and J shed 4 bases, with 7 bases lying between them. The V gene's germline CDR1 is GTSNPN and CDR2 SVGIG (reference sequence). The CDR3 DNA sequence: TGTGCCTGGAGCCCCGGTAATCAGCCCCAGCATTTT. Its protein product is CAWSPGNQPQHF.

A few counts support this clone. The J gene is TRBJ2-6, the V gene TRBV29-1; D remains unclear. The CDR3 sequence is 13 residues long. Trimming pared 4 bases from V and 2 bases from J, leaving 6 bases between. Germline V lookup: CDR1 SQVTM, CDR2 ANQGSEA. CDR3 residues: CSVASTGANVLTF. CDR3 sequence (DNA): TGCAGCGTTGCATCCACTGGGGCCAACGTCCTGACTTTC. The variable domain in full, with the rest retrieved from reference TRBV29-1 and TRBJ2-6, is SAVISQKPSRDICQRGTSLTIQCQVDSQVTMMFWYRQQPGQSLTLIATANQGSEATYESGFVIDKFPISRPNLTFSTLTVSNMSPEDSSIYLCSVASTGANVLTFGAGSRLTVL.

The chain links TRBV9 to TRBJ2-2; 9 bases line up with TRBD1. Germline V gene lookup returns CDR1 SGDLS and CDR2 YYNGEE. V lost 4 bases, J lost 1 base, and 5 bases stayed unmatched. The CDR3 totals 16 residues. CDR3 in amino acids: CASSLRTGENTGELFF. The CDR3 coding sequence is TGTGCCAGCAGCCTCAGGACAGGGGAGAACACCGGGGAGCTGTTTTTT.

J is TRBJ2-1 and V is TRBV3-1 (or the pseudogene TRBV3-2); 8 nucleotides line up with TRBD2. Germline V gives CDR1 LGHDT, CDR2 YNNKEL (reference sequence). V shed 4 bases and J 3 bases; nucleotides not matched to a gene: 5. The CDR3 totals 15 residues. The CDR3 spells CASSPREGHYNEQFF. As DNA, the CDR3 is TGTGCCAGCAGCCCACGGGAGGGCCACTACAATGAGCAGTTCTTC.

The chain links TRBV3-1 (or the pseudogene TRBV3-2) to TRBJ1-1; possibly TRBD1 for D (6 bases). This CDR3 has 15 amino acids. V lost 1 base and J lost 4, with 13 bases in between. CDR1 is LGHDT and CDR2 is YNNKEL in the germline V gene (reference sequence). In DNA form, the CDR3 reads TGTGCCAGCAGCCAAGTTAACCCCAGGGGCACTGAAGCTTTCTTT. It translates to CASSQVNPRGTEAFF.

The table lists this clone with a count of one. V usage is TRBV19 and J usage is TRBJ2-3, with 7 bases that match TRBD1. Germline V gene sequence: CDR1 LNHDA, CDR2 SQIVND (reference sequence). The CDR3 length is 14 residues. The V gene end was trimmed by 7 bases and the J gene end by 3 bases; junction bases not matched to a gene: 7. The CDR3 DNA is TGTGCCAGTAATCGACAGGGTATGACAGATACGCAGTATTTT. Translation: CASNRQGMTDTQYF.

This chain joins TRBV4-1 and TRBJ2-1, with 9 bases aligning to TRBD1. The CDR3 has 18 residues. CDR1 is MGHRA and CDR2 is YSYEKL in the germline V gene. The junction had 13 bases not matched to a gene; V was cut back by 1 base and J by 6 bases. CDR3: CASSQGDRAKGLGNEQFF. The CDR3 nucleotides are TGCGCCAGCAGCCAAGGGGACAGGGCCAAGGGTCTCGGCAATGAGCAGTTCTTC.

The table lists this clone with a few counts. V is TRBV2 and J is TRBJ2-3; 10 bases line up with TRBD1. CDR1 and CDR2 (germline): SNHLY, FYNNEI. This CDR3 has 15 amino acids. Trimming took 7 bases from V and 4 from J; bases not matched to a gene: 8. CDR3 sequence: CASIIRDRGADTQYF. In DNA, the CDR3 is TGTGCCAGCATAATCCGGGACAGGGGTGCAGATACGCAGTATTTT.

This clone was counted a few times. V and J are TRBV6-5 and TRBJ2-1; 10 bases fit TRBD2. From germline, CDR1 is MNHEY and CDR2 SVGAGI. This CDR3 has 15 amino acids. Trimming at V came to 5 bases and at J to 2 bases, leaving 3 bases not matched to a gene. The CDR3 reads CASSPSGSPYNEQFF. The DNA for the CDR3 is TGTGCCAGCAGTCCTAGCGGGAGCCCCTACAATGAGCAGTTCTTC.

The chain joins TRBV11-3 to TRBJ1-1, with 9 nucleotides matching TRBD1. CDR3 length: 14 residues. J gave up 3 bases and V 4 bases, and 3 bases lay outside the gene matches. Germline CDR1 and CDR2: SGHNT and YENEEA. CDR3 DNA sequence: TGTGCCAGCAGCTCCCGGACAGGGGACACTGAAGCTTTCTTT. It yields the protein CASSSRTGDTEAFF. The entire variable domain, with the rest obtained from reference TRBV11-3 and TRBJ1-1, is as follows: EAGVVQSPRYKIIEKKQPVAFWCNPISGHNTLYWYLQNLGQGPELLIRYENEEAVDDSQLPKDRFSAERLKGVDSTLKIQPAELGDSAVYLCASSSRTGDTEAFFGQGTRLTVV.

The chain combines TRBV6-5 with TRBJ1-2, with 7 bases aligning to TRBD1. The CDR3 runs to 15 residues. Germline loops: CDR1 MNHEY, CDR2 SVGAGI. The junction had 8 bases not matched to a gene; V was cut back by 7 bases and J by 0 bases. CDR3 loop: CASTIRDSTNYGYTF. The CDR3 nucleotides are TGTGCCAGCACAATAAGGGACAGTACTAACTATGGCTACACCTTC.

This clone was seen only once. The same CDR3 can be traced to other DNA sequences in this sample. The chain carries TRBV19 and TRBJ1-1, with D unclear. This CDR3 has 13 residues. The V gene's germline CDR1 is LNHDA and CDR2 SQIVND (reference sequence). The V gene lost 2 bases and the J gene lost 0 bases, with 4 bases spanning the gap. Here the CDR3 reads CASSIQVNTEAFF. CDR3 DNA sequence: TGTGCCAGTAGTATACAGGTGAACACTGAAGCTTTCTTT.

The CDR3 DNA follows: TGTGCCAGCAGCCCCCAGACTAGCTCTGGGGCCAACGTCCTGACTTTC. Residues: CASSPQTSSGANVLTF. The chain has TRBV7-2 and TRBJ2-6; D possibly corresponds to TRBD2 (6 bases). The germline CDR1 and CDR2 sequences are SGHTA and FQGNSA. V lost 5 bases to trimming and J lost 0 bases, with 11 bases between them. The CDR3 runs 16 residues.

The V and J genes are TRBV19 and TRBJ1-1, with 8 bases matching TRBD1. The trim removed 6 bases at V and 6 bases at J, leaving 3 bases unmatched. CDR1 and CDR2 from the germline V gene are LNHDA and SQIVND (reference sequence). The CDR3 totals 12 residues. DNA of the CDR3: TGTGCCAGTAGGGACAGGGTATCTGAAGCTTTCTTT. This translates into CASRDRVSEAFF.

V gene TRBV4-2 combines with J gene TRBJ2-5; TRBD2 aligns across 11 bases. The CDR3 spans 19 residues. V lost 1 base to trimming and J lost 7 bases; unmatched junction nucleotides: 17. Germline CDR1 is LGHNA and CDR2 is YNFKEQ. In DNA, the CDR3 is TGTGCCAGCAGCCAAGCCCTCGTCGCTAGCGGGAGGCATAGCGTGACCCAGTACTTC. Amino acid sequence: CASSQALVASGRHSVTQYF.

The chain has TRBV4-2 and TRBJ2-3; TRBD2 matches at 8 bases. Germline V gene lookup returns CDR1 LGHNA and CDR2 YNFKEQ. V shed 2 bases, J shed 4 bases, and the junction held 14 bases outside the gene matches. This CDR3 region has 18 residues. The CDR3 reads CASSQLPKSGGTADTQYF. The CDR3 nucleotides read TGTGCCAGCAGCCAACTCCCTAAAAGCGGGGGAACCGCAGATACGCAGTATTTT.

This chain links TRBV3-1 (or the pseudogene TRBV3-2) with TRBJ1-4; unclear D gene. Trimming took off 3 bases at V and 6 bases at J, with 5 bases between the two ends. The CDR3 is made up of 12 amino acids. Germline V gene data show CDR1 as LGHDT and CDR2 as YNNKEL (reference sequence). Here the CDR3 reads CASSHSDEKLFF. The CDR3 coding sequence is TGTGCCAGCAGCCATTCAGATGAAAAACTGTTTTTT.

The chain employs TRBV20-1 and TRBJ2-3; a possible D gene is TRBD2 (6 bases). Germline V lookup: CDR1 DFQATT, CDR2 SNEGSKA (reference sequence). This CDR3 spans 11 amino acids. Trimming cost V 5 bases and J 8 bases, with 11 bases left between them. The CDR3 is CSAPFGGTQYF. CDR3 coding DNA: TGCAGTGCTCCTTTCGGGGGTACGCAGTATTTT.

This rearrangement joins TRBV7-2 to TRBJ1-5; D gene unclear. Germline CDR1 SGHTA, CDR2 FQGNSA. The CDR3 is 15 residues long. V was pared by 3 bases and J by 4 bases, with 13 bases between. The CDR3 loop is CASSFLSGKNQPQHF. The CDR3 DNA sequence: TGTGCCAGCAGCTTCTTATCGGGGAAGAATCAGCCCCAGCATTTT.

The chain is built from TRBV7-2 and TRBJ1-2, with a possible D match to TRBD1 (5 bases). The CDR3 contains 14 residues. Germline V gene data show CDR1 as SGHTA and CDR2 as FQGNSA. The V and J ends lost 1 base and 4 bases respectively, with 10 bases between them. Written as DNA, the CDR3 is TGTGCCAGCAGCTTAGGGGGGGATTTCTATGGCTACACCTTC. It translates to CASSLGGDFYGYTF.

V and J are TRBV6-1 and TRBJ1-5; 8 nucleotides align to TRBD1. The CDR3 extends over 17 amino acids. Germline loops: CDR1 MNHNS, CDR2 SASEGT. V dropped 3 bases and J dropped 7; count of bases not matched to a gene: 14. CDR3 coding DNA: TGTGCCAGCAGTGAGGGCGAGACAGGGGCCCCTTCCCAGCCCCAGCATTTT. Protein sequence: CASSEGETGAPSQPQHF.